This TCR beta chain was identified during a study of blood T cell repertoires in COVID-19. V dropped 4 bases and J dropped 1 base, with 13 bases sitting between them. This CDR3 contains 15 residues. CDR1 and CDR2 from the germline V gene are SGHVS and FNYEAQ. Assay: immunoSEQ multiplex PCR; the TCRdb copy retains only in-frame clones and omits some. Of more than 65,000 clones in the sample, about four fifths are singletons; the top ten hold 47%. This chain links TRBV7-6 with TRBJ1-1, with D possibly matching TRBD1 (6 bases). Sequenced: peripheral blood. The receptor was isolated from a human donor in a cohort sampled during active COVID-19. DNA for the CDR3: TGTGCCAGCAGCTCCACCGGGACATCGAACACTGAAGCTTTCTTT. Its translation is CASSSTGTSNTEAFF.